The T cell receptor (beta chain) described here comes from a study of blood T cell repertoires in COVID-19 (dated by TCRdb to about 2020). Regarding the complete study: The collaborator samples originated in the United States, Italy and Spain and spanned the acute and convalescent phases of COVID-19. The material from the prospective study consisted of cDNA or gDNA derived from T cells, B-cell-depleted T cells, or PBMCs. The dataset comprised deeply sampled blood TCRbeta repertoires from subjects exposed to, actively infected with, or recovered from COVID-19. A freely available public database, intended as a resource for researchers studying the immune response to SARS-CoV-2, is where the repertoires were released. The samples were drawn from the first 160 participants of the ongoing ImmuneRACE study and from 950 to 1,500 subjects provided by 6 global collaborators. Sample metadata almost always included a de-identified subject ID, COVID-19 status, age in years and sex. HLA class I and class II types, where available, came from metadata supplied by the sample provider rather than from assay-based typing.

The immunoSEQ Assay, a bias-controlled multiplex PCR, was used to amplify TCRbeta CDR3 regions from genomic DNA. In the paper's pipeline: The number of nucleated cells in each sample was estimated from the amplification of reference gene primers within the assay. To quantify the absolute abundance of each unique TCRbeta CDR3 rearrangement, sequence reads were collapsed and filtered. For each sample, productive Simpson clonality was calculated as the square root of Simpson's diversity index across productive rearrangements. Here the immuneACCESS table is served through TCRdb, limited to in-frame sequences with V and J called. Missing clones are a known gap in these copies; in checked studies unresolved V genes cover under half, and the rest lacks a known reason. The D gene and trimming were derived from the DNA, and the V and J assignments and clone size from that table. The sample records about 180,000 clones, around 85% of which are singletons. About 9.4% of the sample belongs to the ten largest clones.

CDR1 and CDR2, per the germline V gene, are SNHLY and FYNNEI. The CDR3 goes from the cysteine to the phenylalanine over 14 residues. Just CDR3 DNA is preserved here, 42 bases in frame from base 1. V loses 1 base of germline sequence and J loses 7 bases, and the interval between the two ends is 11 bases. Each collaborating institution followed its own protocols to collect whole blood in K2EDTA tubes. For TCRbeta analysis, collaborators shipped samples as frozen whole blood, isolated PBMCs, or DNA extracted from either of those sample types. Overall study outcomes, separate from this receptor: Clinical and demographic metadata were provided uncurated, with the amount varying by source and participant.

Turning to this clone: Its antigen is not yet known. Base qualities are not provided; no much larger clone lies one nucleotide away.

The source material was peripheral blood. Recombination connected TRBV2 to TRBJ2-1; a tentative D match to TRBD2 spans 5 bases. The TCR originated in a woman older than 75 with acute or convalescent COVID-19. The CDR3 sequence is CASSEGLAGNEQFF. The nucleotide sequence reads TGTGCCAGCAGTGAAGGGCTAGCCGGGAATGAGCAGTTCTTC.